One and the same sample provided the 15 T cell receptor beta chains below, sequenced in a study of vaccination effects on CD4 cells after COVID-19 (dated by TCRdb to 2021 to 2024). To prepare the library, the immunoSEQ multiplex PCR assay was applied. Not all clones reach the TCRdb copy of this immuneACCESS table, which keeps in-frame sequences only. Checked studies attribute under half of the gap to unresolved V genes and leave the rest unexplained. The sample table shows 24,000 or so clones, and about three quarters are seen once. The ten largest clonotypes hold 5% of the sample. These TCRs are of unknown antigen specificity. To identify antigen-specific CD4+ T cell clonotypes by their expansion, the ViraFEST assay first stimulated PBMC with viral peptide pools and then applied TCR sequencing. After less than 13 days of culture, CD4+ T cells were isolated with the EasySep CD4+ T cell isolation kit. None of the healthy vaccine recipients had a prior SARS-CoV-2 infection, which was confirmed by nucleocapsid antibody tests that came back negative both before and after vaccination.

The sample was CD4+ T cells from PBMCs cultured with SARS-CoV-2 spike peptides, taken before COVID-19 vaccination. Per the publication, the cell subset or site label means: SARS-CoV-2 spike overlapping peptide pool stimulation. The receptor set was obtained from a human donor who received a COVID-19 vaccine.

The V and J genes are TRBV3-1 (or the pseudogene TRBV3-2) and TRBJ2-7; weak D call: TRBD1 (5 bases). The CDR3 length is 12 residues. Germline CDR1 and CDR2: LGHDT and YNNKEL (reference sequence). V lost 4 bases and J lost 6, with 10 bases in between. CDR3 in amino acids: CASSRTRGEQYF. For the CDR3, the DNA is TGTGCCAGCAGCCGGACAAGGGGCGAGCAGTACTTC.

The CDR3 reads CASSPDAQVSEAFF. CDR3 bases: TGCGCCAGCAGCCCGGATGCCCAAGTGAGTGAAGCTTTCTTT. The chain recombines TRBV5-1 with TRBJ1-1, with unresolved D. This CDR3 comprises 14 residues. Trimming stripped 4 bases from V and 7 bases from J, with 17 bases between. From germline, CDR1 is SGHRS and CDR2 YFSETQ.

The rearrangement links TRBV19 to TRBJ2-6; 8 nucleotides agree with TRBD1. The CDR3 extends over 18 amino acids. Germline V gene sequence: CDR1 LNHDA, CDR2 SQIVND (reference sequence). The V gene end was trimmed by 3 bases and the J gene end by 3 bases; junction bases not matched to a gene: 10. The CDR3 DNA follows: TGTGCCAGTAGTATTTTAGGACAGGGAGAGGATGGGGCCAACGTCCTGACTTTC. Amino acid sequence: CASSILGQGEDGANVLTF.

The V gene is TRBV9, the J gene TRBJ1-1, with TRBD1 as a possible D gene (5 bases). CDR1 and CDR2 from the germline V gene are SGDLS and YYNGEE. The CDR3 covers 15 residues. Trimming cost V 0 bases and J 8 bases, with 17 bases left between them. The chain's CDR3 is CASSVGAGLPSEAFF. In DNA form, the CDR3 reads TGTGCCAGCAGCGTAGGGGCAGGGTTGCCTTCGGAAGCTTTCTTT.

The CDR3 region has the DNA TGTGCCAGCAGCACACGACAGGGGCTGGGAGATACGCAGTATTTT. Protein product: CASSTRQGLGDTQYF. The V call is TRBV9, the J call TRBJ2-3; TRBD1 aligns across 8 bases. This CDR3 has 15 residues. With V trimmed by 4 bases and J by 5 bases, 9 bases remained unmatched. The V gene's germline CDR1 is SGDLS and CDR2 YYNGEE.

This clone was counted once. This chain joins TRBV2 and TRBJ1-1; D remains unclear. CDR1 and CDR2 (germline): SNHLY, FYNNEI. The CDR3 length is 12 residues. V shed 1 base and J shed 11 bases, with 11 bases lying between them. The CDR3 DNA sequence: TGTGCCAGCAGTGAAGAGGGTGTCTTCGCTTTCTTT. Amino acid sequence: CASSEEGVFAFF.

The V and J genes are TRBV7-8 and TRBJ2-3, with D tentatively TRBD2 (7 bases). V shed 1 base and J shed 4 bases, with 21 bases lying between them. From germline, CDR1 is SGHVS and CDR2 FQNEAQ. The CDR3 length is 18 residues. The CDR3 is CASSLEGGGLAVSDTQYF. The DNA of the CDR3 is TGTGCCAGCAGCTTAGAGGGGGGCGGGCTAGCGGTATCAGATACGCAGTATTTT.

V is TRBV15 and J is TRBJ2-2, with D tentatively TRBD1 (5 bases). The germline V gene has CDR1 LNHNV and CDR2 YYDKDF (reference sequence). The CDR3 has 14 amino acids. With 5 bases removed from V and 1 base from J, the gap between germline ends came to 8 bases. The CDR3 DNA reads as TGTGCCACCAGCCTCAGGGAGAACACCGGGGAGCTGTTTTTT. It yields the protein CATSLRENTGELFF.

The rearrangement uses TRBV28 and TRBJ2-7; no reliable D call. CDR3 length: 12 residues. Germline V gene data show CDR1 as MDHEN and CDR2 as SYDVKM. V was pared by 3 bases and J by 4 bases, with 7 bases between. The DNA of the CDR3 is TGTGCCAGCAGTTTGTTAGGGTACGAGCAGTACTTC. As protein: CASSLLGYEQYF.

The CDR3 nucleotides read TGTGCCAGCAGCTTAGAGCTCGGGCTAGCGGCGACCTACGAGCAGTACTTC. It specifies CASSLELGLAATYEQYF. The rearrangement joins TRBV7-2 to TRBJ2-7, with TRBD2 identical over 7 bases. V lost 1 base, J lost 2 bases, and 11 bases stayed unmatched. Germline V lookup: CDR1 SGHTA, CDR2 FQGNSA. The CDR3 has 17 residues.

The chain combines TRBV7-2 with TRBJ1-3, with unresolved D. From germline, CDR1 is SGHTA and CDR2 FQGNSA. With 5 bases removed from V and 1 base from J, the gap between germline ends came to 15 bases. The CDR3 is 16 residues long. For the CDR3, the DNA is TGTGCCAGCAGCGCGATGACGCCGGGGTCTGGAAACACCATATATTTT. Translating gives CASSAMTPGSGNTIYF.

The rearrangement joins TRBV21-1 to TRBJ1-2. TRBV21-1 is deemed a pseudogene. This CDR3 contains 16 residues. The CDR3 DNA reads as TGTGCCAGATGGGCAGGGGAGGGTGGTCTGGGCTATGGCTACACCTTC. This codes for CARWAGEGGLGYGYTF.

On this clone: This CDR3 is also generated by other DNA sequences in the sample. The chain links TRBV9 to TRBJ1-5; D may be TRBD1 (5 bases). Trimming pared 2 bases from V and 4 bases from J, leaving 10 bases between. The CDR3 consists of 14 residues. Germline V lookup: CDR1 SGDLS, CDR2 YYNGEE. The CDR3 sequence: CASSVGTVNQPQHF. CDR3 sequence (DNA): TGTGCCAGCAGCGTCGGGACGGTAAATCAGCCCCAGCATTTT.

The table lists this clone with a few counts. The V call is TRBV10-1, the J call TRBJ2-7; 8 bases are a match to TRBD1. The CDR3 loop spans 16 amino acids. CDR1 is WNHNN and CDR2 is SYGVQD in the germline V gene (reference sequence). V gave up 0 bases and J gave up 2 bases; unmatched junction bases: 6. DNA for the CDR3: TGCGCCAGCAGTGAGTCCTGGACAGGGCCCCCCTACGAGCAGTACTTC. Amino acids: CASSESWTGPPYEQYF.

Relative to its sample, this clone is medium-sized. The DNA for the CDR3 is TGTGCCAGCAGCTTTGCGAACGAGCAGTACTTC. It yields the protein CASSFANEQYF. The J gene is TRBJ2-7, the V gene TRBV11-2; D gene uncertain. The CDR3 is 11 amino acids. Trimming removed 3 bases from V and 5 bases from J, with 5 bases in between. Germline CDR1 and CDR2: SGHAT and FQNNGV.